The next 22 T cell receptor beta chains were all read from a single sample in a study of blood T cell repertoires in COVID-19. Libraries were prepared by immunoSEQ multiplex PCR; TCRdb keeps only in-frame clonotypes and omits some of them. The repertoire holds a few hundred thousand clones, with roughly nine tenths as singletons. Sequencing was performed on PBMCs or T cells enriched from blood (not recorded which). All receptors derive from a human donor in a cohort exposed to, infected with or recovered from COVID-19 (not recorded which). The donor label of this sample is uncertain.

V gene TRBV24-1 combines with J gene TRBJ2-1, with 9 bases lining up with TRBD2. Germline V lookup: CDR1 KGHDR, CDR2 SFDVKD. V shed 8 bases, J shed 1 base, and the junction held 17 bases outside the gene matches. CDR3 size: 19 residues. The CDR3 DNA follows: TGTGCCACCATAGCTCCGGCGGGGGGGGCCCTAAGATCCTACAATGAGCAGTTCTTC. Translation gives CATIAPAGGALRSYNEQFF.

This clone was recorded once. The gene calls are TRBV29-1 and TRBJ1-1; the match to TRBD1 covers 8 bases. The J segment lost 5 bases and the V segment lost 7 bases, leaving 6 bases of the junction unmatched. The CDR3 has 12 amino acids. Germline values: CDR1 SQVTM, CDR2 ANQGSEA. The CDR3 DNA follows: TGCAGCGGTGACAGGGGAGGGACTGAAGCTTTCTTT. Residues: CSGDRGGTEAFF.

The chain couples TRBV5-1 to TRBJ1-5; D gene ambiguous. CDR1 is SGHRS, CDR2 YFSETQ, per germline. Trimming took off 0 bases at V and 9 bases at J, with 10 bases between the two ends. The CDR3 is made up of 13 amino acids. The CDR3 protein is CASSLEGVGPQHF. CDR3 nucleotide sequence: TGCGCCAGCAGCTTGGAGGGAGTCGGGCCCCAGCATTTT.

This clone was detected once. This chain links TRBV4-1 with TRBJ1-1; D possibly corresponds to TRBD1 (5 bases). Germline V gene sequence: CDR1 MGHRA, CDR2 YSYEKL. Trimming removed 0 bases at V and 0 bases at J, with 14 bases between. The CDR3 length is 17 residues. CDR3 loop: CASSQDLEQGLNTEAFF. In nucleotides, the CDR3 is TGCGCCAGCAGCCAAGATCTAGAGCAGGGCCTGAACACTGAAGCTTTCTTT.

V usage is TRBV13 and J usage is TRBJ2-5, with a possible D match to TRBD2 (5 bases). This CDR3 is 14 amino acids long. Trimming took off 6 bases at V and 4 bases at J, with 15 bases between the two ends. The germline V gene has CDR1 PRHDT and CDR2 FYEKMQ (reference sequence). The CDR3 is CASRSDGRGETQYF. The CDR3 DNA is TGTGCCAGCAGGTCAGACGGACGGGGAGAGACCCAGTACTTC.

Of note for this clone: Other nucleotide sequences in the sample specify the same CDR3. The CDR3 sequence: CASSPTGNYGYTF. In nucleotides, the CDR3 is TGTGCCAGCAGCCCAACAGGGAACTATGGCTACACCTTC. The rearrangement joins TRBV6-4 to TRBJ1-2; a possible D gene is TRBD1 (6 bases). V was shortened by 6 bases and J by 2 bases, with 10 bases between the two germline ends. Germline V gene sequence: CDR1 MRHNA, CDR2 SNTAGT. The CDR3 totals 13 residues.

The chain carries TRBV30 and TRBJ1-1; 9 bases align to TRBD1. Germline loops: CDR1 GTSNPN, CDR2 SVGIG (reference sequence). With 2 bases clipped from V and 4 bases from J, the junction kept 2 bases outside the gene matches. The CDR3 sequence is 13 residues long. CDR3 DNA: TGTGCCTGGAGTTCGACAGGGGGCACTGAAGCTTTCTTT. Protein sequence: CAWSSTGGTEAFF.

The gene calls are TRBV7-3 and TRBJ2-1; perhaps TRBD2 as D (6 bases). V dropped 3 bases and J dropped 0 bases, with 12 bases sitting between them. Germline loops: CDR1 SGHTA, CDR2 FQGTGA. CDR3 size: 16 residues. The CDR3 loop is CASSLTRASSYNEQFF. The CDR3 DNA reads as TGTGCCAGCAGCTTGACTAGGGCGAGCTCCTACAATGAGCAGTTCTTC.

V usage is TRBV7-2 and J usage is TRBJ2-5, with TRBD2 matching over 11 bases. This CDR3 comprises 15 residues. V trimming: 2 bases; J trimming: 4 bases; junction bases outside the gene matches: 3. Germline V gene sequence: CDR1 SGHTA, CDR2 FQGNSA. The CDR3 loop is CASSLRLAGGETQYF. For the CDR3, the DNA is TGTGCCAGCAGCTTACGTCTAGCGGGGGGAGAGACCCAGTACTTC.

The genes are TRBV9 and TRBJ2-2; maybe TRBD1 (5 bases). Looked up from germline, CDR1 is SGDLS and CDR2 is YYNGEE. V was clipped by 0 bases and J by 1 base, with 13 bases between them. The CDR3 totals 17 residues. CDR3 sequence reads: CASSVGGAAGNTGELFF. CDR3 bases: TGTGCCAGCAGCGTAGGGGGCGCGGCAGGGAACACCGGGGAGCTGTTTTTT.

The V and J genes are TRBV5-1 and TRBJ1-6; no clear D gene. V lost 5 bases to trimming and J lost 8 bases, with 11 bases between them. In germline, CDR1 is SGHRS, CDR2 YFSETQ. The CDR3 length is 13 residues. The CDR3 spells CASRSDGYSPLHF. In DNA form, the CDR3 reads TGCGCCAGCAGATCTGACGGGTATTCACCCCTCCACTTT.

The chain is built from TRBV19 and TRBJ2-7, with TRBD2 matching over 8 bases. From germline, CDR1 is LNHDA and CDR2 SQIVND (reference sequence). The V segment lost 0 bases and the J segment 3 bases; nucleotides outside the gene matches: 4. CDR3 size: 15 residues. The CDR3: CASSIDLSGNYEQYF. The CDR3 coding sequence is TGTGCCAGTAGTATAGATCTTAGCGGGAACTACGAGCAGTACTTC.

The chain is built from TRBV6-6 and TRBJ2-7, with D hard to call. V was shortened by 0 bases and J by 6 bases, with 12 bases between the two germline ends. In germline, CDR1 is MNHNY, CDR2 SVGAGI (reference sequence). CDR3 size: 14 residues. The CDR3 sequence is CASSYSRVTGEQYF. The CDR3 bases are TGTGCCAGCAGTTACTCTCGGGTAACGGGCGAGCAGTACTTC.

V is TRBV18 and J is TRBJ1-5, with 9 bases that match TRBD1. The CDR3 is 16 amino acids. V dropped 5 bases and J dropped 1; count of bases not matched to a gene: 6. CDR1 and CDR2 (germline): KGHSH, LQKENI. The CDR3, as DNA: TGTGCCAGCTCAACGTCCGGGACAGGGAGCAATCAGCCCCAGCATTTT. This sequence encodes CASSTSGTGSNQPQHF.

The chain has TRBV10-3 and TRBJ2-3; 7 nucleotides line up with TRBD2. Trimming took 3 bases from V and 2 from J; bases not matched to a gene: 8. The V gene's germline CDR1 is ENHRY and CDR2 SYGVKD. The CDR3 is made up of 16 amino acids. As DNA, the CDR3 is TGTGCCATCAGTGATAATTATGCGGGGGTCACAGATACGCAGTATTTT. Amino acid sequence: CAISDNYAGVTDTQYF.

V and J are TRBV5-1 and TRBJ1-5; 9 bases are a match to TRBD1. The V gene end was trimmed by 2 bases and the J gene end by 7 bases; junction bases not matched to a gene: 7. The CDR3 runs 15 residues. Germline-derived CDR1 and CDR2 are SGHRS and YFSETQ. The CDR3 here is CASSFGTGRNQPQHF. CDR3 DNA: TGCGCCAGCAGCTTCGGGACAGGGCGAAACCAGCCCCAGCATTTT.

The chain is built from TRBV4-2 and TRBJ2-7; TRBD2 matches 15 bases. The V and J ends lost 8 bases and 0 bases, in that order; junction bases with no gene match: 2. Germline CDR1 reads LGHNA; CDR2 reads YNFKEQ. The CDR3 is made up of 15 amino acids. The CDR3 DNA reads TGTGCCAGCGGGACTAGCGGGGGGAGCTCCTACGAGCAGTACTTC. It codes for CASGTSGGSSYEQYF.

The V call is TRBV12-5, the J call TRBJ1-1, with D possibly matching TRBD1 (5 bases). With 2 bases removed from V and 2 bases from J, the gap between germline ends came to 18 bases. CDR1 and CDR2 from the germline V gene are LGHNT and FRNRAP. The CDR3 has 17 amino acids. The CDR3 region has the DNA TGTGCTAGTGGTTTGCGAACCCTCGGGGGTTTTAACACTGAAGCTTTCTTT. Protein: CASGLRTLGGFNTEAFF.

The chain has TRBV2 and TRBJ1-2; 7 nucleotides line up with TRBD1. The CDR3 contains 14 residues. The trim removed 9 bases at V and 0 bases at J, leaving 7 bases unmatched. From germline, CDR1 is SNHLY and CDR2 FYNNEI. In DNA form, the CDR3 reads TGTGCCAGTCGAGCAGGGGGAACTAACTATGGCTACACCTTC. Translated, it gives CASRAGGTNYGYTF.

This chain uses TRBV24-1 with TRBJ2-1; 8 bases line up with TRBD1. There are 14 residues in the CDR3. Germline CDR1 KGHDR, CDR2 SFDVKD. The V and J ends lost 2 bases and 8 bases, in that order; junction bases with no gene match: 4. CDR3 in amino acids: CATSDSKDRDEQFF. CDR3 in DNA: TGTGCCACCAGTGATTCTAAGGACAGGGATGAGCAGTTCTTC.

CDR3 sequence: CASSNREKLFF. The CDR3 region has the DNA TGTGCCAGCAGTAACAGGGAAAAACTGTTTTTT. The chain uses TRBV6-2 or TRBV6-3 and TRBJ1-4; possible D gene TRBD1, 5 bases. The CDR3 contains 11 residues. In germline, CDR1 is MNHEY, CDR2 SVGEGT. V lost 5 bases and J lost 8, with 6 bases in between.

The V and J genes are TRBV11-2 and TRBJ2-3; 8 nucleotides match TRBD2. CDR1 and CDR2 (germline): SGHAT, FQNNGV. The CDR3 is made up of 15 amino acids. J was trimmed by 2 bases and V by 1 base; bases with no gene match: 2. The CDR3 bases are TGTGCCAGCAGCTTAGCCGGGGGGGTCACAGATACGCAGTATTTT. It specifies CASSLAGGVTDTQYF.